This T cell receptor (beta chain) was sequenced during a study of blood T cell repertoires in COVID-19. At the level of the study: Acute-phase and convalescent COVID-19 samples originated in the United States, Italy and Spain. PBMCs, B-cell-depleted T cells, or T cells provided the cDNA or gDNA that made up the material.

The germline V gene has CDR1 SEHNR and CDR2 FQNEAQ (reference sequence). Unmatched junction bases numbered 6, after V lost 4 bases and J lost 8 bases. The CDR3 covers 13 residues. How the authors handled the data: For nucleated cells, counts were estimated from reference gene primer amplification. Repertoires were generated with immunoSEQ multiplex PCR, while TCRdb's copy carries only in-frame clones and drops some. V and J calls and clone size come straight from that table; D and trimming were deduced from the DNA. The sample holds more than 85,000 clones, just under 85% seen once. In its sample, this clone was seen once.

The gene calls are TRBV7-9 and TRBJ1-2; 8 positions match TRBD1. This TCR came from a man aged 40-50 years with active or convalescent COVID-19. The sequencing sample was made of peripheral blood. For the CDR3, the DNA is TGTGCCAGCAGCTATAAGGACAGGGAGGGCTACACCTTC. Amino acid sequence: CASSYKDREGYTF.